This TCR beta chain was sequenced during a study of blood T cell repertoires in COVID-19. Study as a whole: Acute and convalescent COVID-19 samples came from the United States, Italy and Spain. Sources were T cells, B-cell-depleted T cells, or PBMCs; the material itself was cDNA or gDNA.

In the authors' workflow: Reference gene primer amplification gave estimated nucleated cell counts. Clones were read by immunoSEQ multiplex PCR, and TCRdb kept only the in-frame ones, dropping some. D and trimming were read from the DNA, whereas the V and J calls and clone size are those reported in that table. The sample records around 280,000 clones, around 85% being singletons. This sequence originates from a woman in her fifties or sixties with active or convalescent COVID-19. Sequenced material: peripheral blood.

The DNA for the CDR3 is TGTGCCAGCAGCTTAGGCCCTTCGGCCCCGGGGAGCAATGAGCAGTTCTTC. It codes for CASSLGPSAPGSNEQFF. The J gene is TRBJ2-1, the V gene TRBV13; D may be TRBD2 (5 bases). V lost 0 bases, J lost 6 bases, and 18 bases lay in between. The CDR3 length is 17 residues. The germline V gene encodes CDR1 PRHDT and CDR2 FYEKMQ (reference sequence). The full variable domain, in which reference TRBV13 and TRBJ2-1 provide the parts outside the CDR3, is AAGVIQSPRHLIKEKRETATLKCYPIPRHDTVYWYQQGPGQDPQFLISFYEKMQSDKGSIPDRFSAQQFSDYHSELNMSSLELGDSALYFCASSLGPSAPGSNEQFFGPGTRLTVL.